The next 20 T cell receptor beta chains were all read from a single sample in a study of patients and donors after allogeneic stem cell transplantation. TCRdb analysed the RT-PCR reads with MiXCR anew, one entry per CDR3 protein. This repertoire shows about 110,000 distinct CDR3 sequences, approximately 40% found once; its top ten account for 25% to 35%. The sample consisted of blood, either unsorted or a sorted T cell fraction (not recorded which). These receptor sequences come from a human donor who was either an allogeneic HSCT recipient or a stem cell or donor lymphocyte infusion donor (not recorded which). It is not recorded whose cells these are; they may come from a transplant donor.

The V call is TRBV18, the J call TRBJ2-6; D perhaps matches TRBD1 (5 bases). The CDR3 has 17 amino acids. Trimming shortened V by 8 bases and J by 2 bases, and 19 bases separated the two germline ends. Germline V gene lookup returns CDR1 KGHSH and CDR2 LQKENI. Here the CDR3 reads CASRLGADKTGANVLTF. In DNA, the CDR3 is TGTGCCAGCCGATTAGGGGCTGACAAGACTGGGGCCAACGTCCTGACTTTC.

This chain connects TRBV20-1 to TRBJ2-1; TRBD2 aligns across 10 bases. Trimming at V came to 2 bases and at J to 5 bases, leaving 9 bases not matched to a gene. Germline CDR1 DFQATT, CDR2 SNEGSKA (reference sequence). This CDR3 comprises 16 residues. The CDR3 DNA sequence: TGCAGTGCTAGACCCCCGGGGACTAGCGCCCACAATGAGCAGTTCTTC. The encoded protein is CSARPPGTSAHNEQFF.

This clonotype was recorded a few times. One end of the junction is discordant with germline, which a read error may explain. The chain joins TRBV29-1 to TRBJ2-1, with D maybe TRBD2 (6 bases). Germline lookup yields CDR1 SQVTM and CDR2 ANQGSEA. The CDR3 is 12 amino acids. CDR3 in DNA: TGCAGCGGTACTAATTTAGGAGGGTCCGAGTTGTTC. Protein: CSGTNLGGSELF.

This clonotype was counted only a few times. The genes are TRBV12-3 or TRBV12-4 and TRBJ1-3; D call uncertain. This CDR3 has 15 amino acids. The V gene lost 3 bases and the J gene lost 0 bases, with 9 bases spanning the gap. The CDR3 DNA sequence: TGTGCCAGCAGTTTCTCAACGACCTCTGGAAACACCATATATTTT. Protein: CASSFSTTSGNTIYF.

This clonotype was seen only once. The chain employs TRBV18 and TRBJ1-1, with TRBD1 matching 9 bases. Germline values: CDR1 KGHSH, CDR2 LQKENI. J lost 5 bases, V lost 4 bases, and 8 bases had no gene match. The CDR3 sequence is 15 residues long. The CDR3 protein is CASSLNRGPGTEAFF. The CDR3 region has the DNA TGTGCCAGCTCACTTAACAGGGGGCCCGGGACTGAAGCTTTCTTT.

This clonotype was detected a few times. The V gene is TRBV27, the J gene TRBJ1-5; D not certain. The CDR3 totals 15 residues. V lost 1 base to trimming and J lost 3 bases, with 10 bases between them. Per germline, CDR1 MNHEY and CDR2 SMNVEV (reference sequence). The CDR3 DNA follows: TGTGCCAGCAGTTTATTGGCACCCGACAATCAGCCCCAGCATTTT. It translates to CASSLLAPDNQPQHF.

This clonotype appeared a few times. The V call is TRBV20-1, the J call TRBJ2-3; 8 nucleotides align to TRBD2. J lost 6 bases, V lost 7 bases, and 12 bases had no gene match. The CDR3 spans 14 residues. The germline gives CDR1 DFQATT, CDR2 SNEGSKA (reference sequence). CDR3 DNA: TGCAGTGTCAGACAGCGGGAGTCGTTCGATACGCAGTATTTT. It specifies CSVRQRESFDTQYF.

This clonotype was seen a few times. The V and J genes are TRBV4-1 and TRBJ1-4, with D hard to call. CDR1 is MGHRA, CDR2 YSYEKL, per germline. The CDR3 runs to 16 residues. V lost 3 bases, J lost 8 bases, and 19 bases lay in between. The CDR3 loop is CASSQARVVGKEKLFF. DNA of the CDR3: TGCGCCAGCAGCCAGGCGAGGGTGGTAGGGAAAGAAAAACTGTTTTTT.

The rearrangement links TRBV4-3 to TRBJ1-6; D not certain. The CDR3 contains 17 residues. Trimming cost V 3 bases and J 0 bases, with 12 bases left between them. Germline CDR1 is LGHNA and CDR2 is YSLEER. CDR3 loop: CASSQEPRSSYNSPLHF. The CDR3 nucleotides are TGCGCCAGCAGCCAGGAACCGAGAAGCTCCTATAATTCACCCCTCCACTTT.

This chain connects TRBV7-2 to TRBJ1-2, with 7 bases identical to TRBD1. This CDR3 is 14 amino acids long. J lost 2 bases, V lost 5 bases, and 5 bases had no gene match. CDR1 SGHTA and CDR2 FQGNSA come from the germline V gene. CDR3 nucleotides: TGTGCCAGCAGCCCCGGGACAGCAAACTATGGCTACACCTTC. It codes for CASSPGTANYGYTF.

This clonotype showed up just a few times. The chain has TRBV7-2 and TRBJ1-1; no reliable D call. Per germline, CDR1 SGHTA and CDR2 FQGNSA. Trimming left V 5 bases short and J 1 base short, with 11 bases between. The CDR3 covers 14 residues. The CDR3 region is CASSHSMANTEAFF. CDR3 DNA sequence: TGTGCCAGCAGCCATTCGATGGCGAACACTGAAGCTTTCTTT. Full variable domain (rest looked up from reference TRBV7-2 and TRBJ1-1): GAGVSQSPSNKVTEKGKDVELRCDPISGHTALYWYRQSLGQGLEFLIYFQGNSAPDKSGLPSDRFSAERTGGSVSTLTIQRTQQEDSAVYLCASSHSMANTEAFFGQGTRLTVV.

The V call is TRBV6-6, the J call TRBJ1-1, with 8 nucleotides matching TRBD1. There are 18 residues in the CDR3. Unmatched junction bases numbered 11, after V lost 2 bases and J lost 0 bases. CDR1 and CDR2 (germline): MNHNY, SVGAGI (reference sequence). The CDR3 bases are TGTGCCAGCAGTTACCGCAAAGGGGACAGGCCCATGAACACTGAAGCTTTCTTT. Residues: CASSYRKGDRPMNTEAFF.

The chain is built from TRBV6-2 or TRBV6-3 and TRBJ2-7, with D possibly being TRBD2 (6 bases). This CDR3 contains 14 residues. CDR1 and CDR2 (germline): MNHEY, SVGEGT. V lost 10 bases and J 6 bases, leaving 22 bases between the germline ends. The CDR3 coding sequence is TGTGCCACCAAGGGACTGTACCCTAACCTCGAGCAGTACTTC. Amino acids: CATKGLYPNLEQYF.

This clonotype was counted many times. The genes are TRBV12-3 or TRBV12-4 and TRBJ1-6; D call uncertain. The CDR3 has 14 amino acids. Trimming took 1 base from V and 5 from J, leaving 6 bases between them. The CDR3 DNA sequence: TGTGCCAGCAGTTTAGAACAGAATAATTCACCCCTCCACTTT. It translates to CASSLEQNNSPLHF.

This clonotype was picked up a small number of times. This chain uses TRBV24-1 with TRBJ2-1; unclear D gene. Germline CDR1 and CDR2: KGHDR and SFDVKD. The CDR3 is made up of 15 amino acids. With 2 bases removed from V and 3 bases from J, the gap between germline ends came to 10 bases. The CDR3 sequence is CATSDSAADYNEQFF. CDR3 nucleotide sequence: TGTGCCACCAGTGATTCAGCTGCGGACTACAATGAGCAGTTCTTC.

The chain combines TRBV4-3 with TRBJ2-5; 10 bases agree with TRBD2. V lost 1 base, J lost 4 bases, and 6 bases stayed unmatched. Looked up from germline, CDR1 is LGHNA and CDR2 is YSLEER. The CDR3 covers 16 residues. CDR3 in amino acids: CASSQVASGRIETQYF. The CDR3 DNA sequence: TGCGCCAGCAGCCAAGTGGCTAGCGGGAGAATAGAGACCCAGTACTTC.

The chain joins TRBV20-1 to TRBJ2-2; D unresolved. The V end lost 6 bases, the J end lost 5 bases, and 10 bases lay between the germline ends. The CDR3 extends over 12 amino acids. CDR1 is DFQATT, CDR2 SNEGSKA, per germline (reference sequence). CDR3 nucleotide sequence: TGCAGTGCAGAGAGTAGTACCGGGGAGCTGTTTTTT. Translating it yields CSAESSTGELFF.

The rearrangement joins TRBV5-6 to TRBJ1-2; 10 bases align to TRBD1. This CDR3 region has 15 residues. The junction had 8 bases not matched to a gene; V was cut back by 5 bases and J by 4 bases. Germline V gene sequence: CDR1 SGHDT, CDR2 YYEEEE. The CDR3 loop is CASRRQGAKPYGYTF. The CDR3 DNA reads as TGTGCCAGCAGAAGACAGGGGGCGAAACCCTATGGCTACACCTTC. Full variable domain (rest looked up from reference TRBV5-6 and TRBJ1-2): DAGVTQSPTHLIKTRGQQVTLRCSPKSGHDTVSWYQQALGQGPQFIFQYYEEEERQRGNFPDRFSGHQFPNYSSELNVNALLLGDSALYLCASRRQGAKPYGYTFGSGTRLTVV.

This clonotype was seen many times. CDR3 nucleotides: TGTGCCAGCAGACAGGGACTTTATGGCTACACCTTC. It codes for CASRQGLYGYTF. The chain has TRBV6-5 and TRBJ1-2; D is possibly TRBD1 (6 bases). The germline CDR1 and CDR2 sequences are MNHEY and SVGAGI. The CDR3 runs 12 residues. Between the trimmed V and J ends, which lost 6 bases and 5 bases, there was a span of 10 bases.

CDR3 residues: CASLERGAGGYTF. The CDR3, as DNA: TGTGCCAGCCTCGAGCGGGGGGCGGGTGGCTACACCTTC. The J gene is TRBJ1-2, the V gene TRBV28, with a tentative D call TRBD1 (6 bases). V was clipped by 8 bases and J by 7 bases, with 17 bases between them. The CDR3 loop spans 13 amino acids. CDR1 MDHEN and CDR2 SYDVKM come from the germline V gene.